This T cell receptor (beta chain) emerged from a study of beta chain features in type 1 diabetes. Of the isolated RNA, all was reverse transcribed, and so the sequenced material was expressed TCRB transcripts. Assay used: immunoSEQ multiplex PCR; TCRdb lists only in-frame clones, some missing. The data contain about 320,000 clones, 12% to 15% of them singletons. The CDR3 runs to 15 residues. Trimming removed 2 bases from V and 1 base from J, with 9 bases in between. The germline V gene encodes CDR1 SGHAT and CDR2 FQNNGV. Sequencing was performed on central memory CD4+ T cells from blood. This clonotype was sampled from a man aged 30 to 39 in good health. The gene calls are TRBV11-2 and TRBJ1-3; D not certain. CDR3: CASSLNGRSGNTIYF. CDR3 sequence (DNA): TGTGCCAGCAGCTTAAACGGCAGATCTGGAAACACCATATATTTT.